The 29 T cell receptor beta chains below come from one sample, sequenced in a study of human T cells and chemical hapten exposure. TCRdb used MiXCR to reprocess the RACE reads, holding one entry per CDR3 protein. The sample lists tens of thousands of distinct CDR3 sequences; roughly 8.8% were seen once. Time point here: pre-sensitization, week 0. As for treatment: therapeutic diphenylcyclopropenone sensitization with weekly scalp DPC. Sequenced material: whole blood, taken in connection with sensitization to the hapten diphenylcyclopropenone (DPC). These TCRs come from a woman aged 35 to 49 with alopecia areata. Some clones in this sample may be carry-over from other donors' samples.

This clonotype was found many times. The rearrangement links TRBV4-1 to TRBJ2-7; D might be TRBD1 (5 bases). Germline assignment: CDR1 MGHRA and CDR2 YSYEKL. The V and J ends lost 0 bases and 3 bases respectively, with 15 bases between them. This CDR3 contains 16 residues. This CDR3 reads CASSQDGVGASYEQYF. Written as DNA, the CDR3 is TGCGCCAGCAGCCAAGATGGGGTAGGGGCCAGCTACGAGCAGTACTTC.

This clonotype was recorded at least ten times. The J gene is TRBJ1-5, the V gene TRBV19; D is ambiguous. The V end was cut by 5 bases, the J end by 5 bases, with 13 bases between. Germline CDR1 reads LNHDA; CDR2 reads SQIVND (reference sequence). The CDR3 contains 14 residues. The CDR3 sequence is CASSLPDTYQPQHF. As DNA, the CDR3 is TGTGCCAGTAGTCTCCCAGACACCTATCAGCCCCAGCATTTT.

The V and J genes are TRBV28 and TRBJ2-2; D ambiguous. Trimming stripped 2 bases from V and 6 bases from J, with 7 bases between. The CDR3 totals 13 residues. Looked up from germline, CDR1 is MDHEN and CDR2 is SYDVKM. For the CDR3, the DNA is TGTGCCAGCAGTTTACGGCCAGCCGGGGAGCTGTTTTTT. It is translated as CASSLRPAGELFF.

The chain joins TRBV11-2 to TRBJ2-3; a weak D match, TRBD2 (7 bases). The germline V gene has CDR1 SGHAT and CDR2 FQNNGV. The V and J ends lost 6 bases and 0 bases respectively, with 13 bases between them. This CDR3 has 15 amino acids. DNA of the CDR3: TGTGCCAGCAGGAAGCGCGGGGGCAGCACAGATACGCAGTATTTT. It codes for CASRKRGGSTDTQYF.

This clonotype occurred many times. The chain employs TRBV6-4 and TRBJ2-1; 15 bases are shared with TRBD2. Germline V gene lookup returns CDR1 MRHNA and CDR2 SNTAGT. The V and J ends lost 2 bases and 5 bases, in that order; junction bases with no gene match: 1. The CDR3 contains 16 residues. The CDR3 DNA reads as TGTGCCAGCAGTGACGGGACTAGCGGGGGGAACAATGAGCAGTTCTTC. The encoded protein is CASSDGTSGGNNEQFF.

This clonotype was seen a few times. The chain carries TRBV7-8 and TRBJ1-5; D unclear. CDR3 size: 14 residues. Trimming left V 5 bases short and J 0 bases short, with 8 bases between. The germline gives CDR1 SGHVS, CDR2 FQNEAQ. The CDR3 loop is CASSPSYSNQPQHF. The CDR3 region has the DNA TGTGCCAGCAGCCCGTCCTATAGCAATCAGCCCCAGCATTTT.

This clonotype was seen repeatedly, ten times or more. The V and J genes are TRBV28 and TRBJ1-2, with D tentatively TRBD1 (6 bases). The germline V and J ends were trimmed by 3 bases and 4 bases, with 18 bases remaining between them. Germline V gene sequence: CDR1 MDHEN, CDR2 SYDVKM. The length of the CDR3 is 16 residues. The CDR3, as DNA: TGTGCCAGCAGTTTCAGGGGCCGAGGAAATCTCTATGGCTACACCTTC. Translation gives CASSFRGRGNLYGYTF.

J is TRBJ1-6 and V is TRBV9, with 9 bases fitting TRBD1. Per the germline V gene, CDR1 is SGDLS and CDR2 is YYNGEE. V trimming: 3 bases; J trimming: 8 bases; junction bases outside the gene matches: 3. The CDR3 loop spans 14 amino acids. The CDR3 DNA sequence: TGTGCCAGCAGCGAGGGACAGGGATATTCACCCCTCCACTTT. Encoded protein: CASSEGQGYSPLHF.

As regards this clonotype: Germline is not matched at one junction end, which may reflect a read error. The CDR3 nucleotides are TGTGCCAGCAGCTTGGAGACGGGCTCCTACAATGACCAGTTCTTC. It encodes CASSLETGSYNDQFF. V is TRBV7-2 and J is TRBJ2-1; D unresolved. From germline, CDR1 is SGHTA and CDR2 FQGNSA. This CDR3 region has 15 residues.

This clonotype has only a few counts. The chain joins TRBV4-1 to TRBJ2-3; 14 bases match TRBD2. This CDR3 comprises 20 residues. The V gene end was trimmed by 2 bases and the J gene end by 1 base; junction bases not matched to a gene: 11. CDR1 and CDR2 (germline): MGHRA, YSYEKL. CDR3 sequence: CASSQIGLAGGRTGTDTQYF. The CDR3 DNA is TGCGCCAGCAGCCAAATAGGACTAGCGGGGGGTCGAACAGGCACAGATACGCAGTATTTT.

Ten or more counts support this clonotype. This chain joins TRBV7-2 and TRBJ1-6; D remains ambiguous. Germline V gene sequence: CDR1 SGHTA, CDR2 FQGNSA. Trimming took 5 bases from V and 7 from J, leaving 12 bases between them. The CDR3 covers 14 residues. CDR3 protein: CASSHLRANSPLHF. The CDR3, as DNA: TGTGCCAGCAGCCACCTCCGGGCCAATTCACCCCTCCACTTT.

This clonotype showed up just a few times. V and J are TRBV20-1 and TRBJ1-1; tentatively, D is TRBD1 (6 bases). This CDR3 contains 14 residues. V lost 6 bases and J 0 bases, leaving 14 bases between the germline ends. Germline V gene data show CDR1 as DFQATT and CDR2 as SNEGSKA (reference sequence). The CDR3 protein is CSAFPGAMNTEAFF. CDR3 DNA: TGCAGTGCGTTCCCAGGGGCTATGAACACTGAAGCTTTCTTT.

The V call is TRBV5-4, the J call TRBJ2-1, with D hard to call. V was cut by 4 bases and J by 9 bases, with 11 bases left in between. CDR1 SGHNT and CDR2 YYREEE come from the germline V gene (reference sequence). The CDR3 contains 12 residues. CDR3 nucleotides: TGTGCCAGCAGCCCGAGCATGGTTGAGCAGTTCTTC. This codes for CASSPSMVEQFF. The whole variable domain, filled in from reference TRBV5-4 and TRBJ2-1, reads ETGVTQSPTHLIKTRGQQVTLRCSSQSGHNTVSWYQQALGQGPQFIFQYYREEENGRGNFPPRFSGLQFPNYSSELNVNALELDDSALYLCASSPSMVEQFFGPGTRLTVL.

In its sample, this clonotype was seen a few times. The CDR3: CASSLGGQGTDTQYF. Written as DNA, the CDR3 is TGCGCCAGCAGCTTGGGGGGACAGGGCACAGATACGCAGTATTTT. The V call is TRBV5-1, the J call TRBJ2-3; 8 nucleotides align to TRBD1. The CDR3 extends over 15 amino acids. The V gene end was trimmed by 0 bases and the J gene end by 1 base; junction bases not matched to a gene: 1. CDR1 is SGHRS and CDR2 is YFSETQ in the germline V gene.

In this sample, this clonotype turned up many times. V is TRBV13 and J is TRBJ1-1, with TRBD1 as a possible D gene (6 bases). V lost 6 bases to trimming and J lost 0 bases, with 20 bases between them. Germline loops: CDR1 PRHDT, CDR2 FYEKMQ (reference sequence). This CDR3 has 17 residues. The CDR3 region is CASSPTGSGGVNTEAFF. The CDR3 DNA is TGTGCCAGCAGTCCGACAGGTTCCGGGGGAGTGAACACTGAAGCTTTCTTT.

This clonotype has more than one count but fewer than ten. DNA for the CDR3: TGTGCCAGCAGCCCCGGGACAGTAGCCTATAATTCACCCCTCCACTTT. It yields the protein CASSPGTVAYNSPLHF. The chain is built from TRBV7-2 and TRBJ1-6; 7 nucleotides align to TRBD1. CDR1 is SGHTA, CDR2 FQGNSA, per germline. The CDR3 extends over 16 amino acids. Unmatched junction bases numbered 6, after V lost 5 bases and J lost 2 bases.

This clonotype was found many times. This chain connects TRBV2 to TRBJ1-5; tentative D call: TRBD1 (6 bases). Trimming removed 1 base from V and 5 bases from J, with 12 bases in between. CDR3 length: 15 amino acids. Per germline, CDR1 SNHLY and CDR2 FYNNEI. The CDR3 region is CASSEEQGVHQPQHF. Here the CDR3 DNA reads TGTGCCAGCAGTGAAGAACAGGGAGTGCATCAGCCCCAGCATTTT.

This clonotype has ten or more counts. The chain employs TRBV28 and TRBJ1-2; maybe TRBD1 (6 bases). This CDR3 region has 14 residues. V shed 2 bases and J shed 5 bases, with 12 bases lying between them. Germline V lookup: CDR1 MDHEN, CDR2 SYDVKM. CDR3 region: CASSLPGAAYGYTF. The CDR3 DNA follows: TGTGCCAGCAGTTTACCAGGGGCAGCGTATGGCTACACCTTC.

There are a few counts of this clonotype. The chain is built from TRBV27 and TRBJ1-2; 9 positions agree with TRBD1. The germline gives CDR1 MNHEY, CDR2 SMNVEV (reference sequence). V shed 6 bases and J 6 bases; nucleotides not matched to a gene: 5. This CDR3 is 13 amino acids long. CDR3: CASRIQGADGYTF. CDR3 sequence (DNA): TGTGCCAGCAGAATACAGGGGGCAGATGGCTACACCTTC.

The chain joins TRBV29-1 to TRBJ2-2; TRBD1 matches at 9 bases. This CDR3 is built from 14 residues. With V trimmed by 6 bases and J by 3 bases, 5 bases remained unmatched. Per the germline V gene, CDR1 is SQVTM and CDR2 is ANQGSEA. This chain's CDR3 is CSVGQGPDTGELFF. CDR3 coding DNA: TGCAGCGTAGGACAGGGGCCAGACACCGGGGAGCTGTTTTTT.

This clonotype was counted ten times or more. The chain couples TRBV6-1 to TRBJ2-7; 9 nucleotides match TRBD2. Germline V lookup: CDR1 MNHNS, CDR2 SASEGT. The CDR3 length is 14 residues. Losses at the gene ends were 2 bases for V and 3 bases for J; bases not matched to a gene: 2. The CDR3 bases are TGTGCCAGCAGTGAAATTAGCGGGGGCTACGAGCAGTACTTC. Protein sequence: CASSEISGGYEQYF.

This clonotype was counted at least ten times. This rearrangement joins TRBV4-3 to TRBJ2-3; 12 nucleotides agree with TRBD2. The CDR3 spans 15 residues. Germline V gene data show CDR1 as LGHNA and CDR2 as YSLEER. The junction had 1 base not matched to a gene; V was cut back by 3 bases and J by 3 bases. The CDR3 loop reads CASSQTSGGTDTQYF. CDR3 sequence (DNA): TGCGCCAGCAGCCAGACTAGCGGGGGAACAGATACGCAGTATTTT.

This clonotype was detected many times. The chain uses TRBV7-8 and TRBJ2-7; tentatively, D is TRBD2 (5 bases). V was cut by 5 bases and J by 7 bases, with 12 bases left in between. The germline gives CDR1 SGHVS, CDR2 FQNEAQ. The CDR3 has 12 amino acids. The CDR3 sequence: CASSLRVGEQYF. The CDR3 DNA is TGTGCCAGCAGCCTGCGGGTGGGAGAGCAGTACTTC.

This clonotype appeared a few times. J is TRBJ2-7 and V is TRBV4-1, with a weak D call TRBD1 (6 bases). Germline lookup yields CDR1 MGHRA and CDR2 YSYEKL. The V and J ends lost 5 bases and 2 bases respectively, with 13 bases between them. There are 14 residues in the CDR3. The CDR3 is CASSARDTTYEQYF. Written as DNA, the CDR3 is TGCGCCAGCAGCGCCCGGGACACCACCTACGAGCAGTACTTC.

V and J are TRBV4-3 and TRBJ2-7, with a tentative D call TRBD1 (6 bases). V gave up 4 bases and J gave up 5 bases, with 21 bases separating them. The CDR3 loop spans 16 amino acids. The germline V gene encodes CDR1 LGHNA and CDR2 YSLEER. In DNA form, the CDR3 reads TGCGCCAGCAGCCTGAAGGGGACACAAGGGTTCCACGAGCAGTACTTC. It codes for CASSLKGTQGFHEQYF.

This clonotype was counted only a few times. The chain has TRBV4-2 and TRBJ2-3, with D perhaps TRBD1 or TRBD2 (5 bases each). Trimming cost V 1 base and J 2 bases, with 10 bases left between them. CDR3 length: 15 residues. CDR1 is LGHNA and CDR2 is YNFKEQ in the germline V gene. CDR3: CASSQAYGATDTQYF. The CDR3, as DNA: TGTGCCAGCAGCCAAGCTTACGGGGCCACAGATACGCAGTATTTT.

This clonotype appeared many times. J is TRBJ2-3 and V is TRBV25-1; D assignment may be TRBD1 or TRBD2 (5 bases each). The CDR3 totals 15 residues. Germline CDR1 MGHDK, CDR2 SYGVNS. V gave up 2 bases and J gave up 4 bases, with 13 bases separating them. CDR3 DNA: TGTGCCAGCAGTGAAGCCGGGACGCCCCCAGATACGCAGTATTTT. Translating gives CASSEAGTPPDTQYF.

This clonotype has at least ten counts. V is TRBV7-6 and J is TRBJ1-2; D might be TRBD1 (5 bases). V was trimmed by 5 bases and J by 5 bases, leaving 9 bases between them. The germline V gene has CDR1 SGHVS and CDR2 FNYEAQ. This CDR3 contains 12 residues. The CDR3 reads CASSGEGYGYTF. In DNA form, the CDR3 reads TGTGCCAGCAGCGGGGAGGGGTATGGCTACACCTTC.

This clonotype was seen many times. V is TRBV9 and J is TRBJ2-1; TRBD2 aligns across 11 bases. CDR1 is SGDLS, CDR2 YYNGEE, per germline. The V and J ends lost 1 base and 0 bases, in that order; junction bases with no gene match: 6. The CDR3 contains 18 residues. CDR3: CASSVLAGGLTSYNEQFF. The DNA for the CDR3 is TGTGCCAGCAGCGTACTAGCGGGGGGCCTAACCTCCTACAATGAGCAGTTCTTC. Full variable domain (outside the CDR3, taken from reference TRBV9 and TRBJ2-1): DSGVTQTPKHLITATGQRVTLRCSPRSGDLSVYWYQQSLDQGLQFLIQYYNGEERAKGNILERFSAQQFPDLHSELNLSSLELGDSALYFCASSVLAGGLTSYNEQFFGPGTRLTVL.